The T cell receptor (beta chain) under discussion was sequenced for a study of T-cell reconstitution after alpha-beta-depleted transplantation in children (dated by TCRdb to 2016 to 2017). Context from the whole study: Using TCR repertoire profiling, the study quantitatively followed how T-cell immune reconstitution unfolded in children after TCRalphabeta/CD19-depleted allogeneic hematopoietic cell transplantation.

Inclusive of the bounding cysteine and phenylalanine, the CDR3 is 14 residues long. Only the CDR3 part of the read is kept: 42 bases, read in frame from the first base. CDR1 and CDR2 (SGDLS, YYNGEE) derive from the germline V gene. V and J are truncated by 4 bases and 0 bases respectively, leaving an intervening sequence of 11 bases. This clonotype was seen at least ten times. Its antigen is not yet known. Base qualities are not recorded, but no much larger clone differs from it by a single base. Receptor amplification or capture employed PCR. Sequenced on an Illumina HiSeq 2500. TCR library preparation used molecular barcoding, with unique molecular identifiers applied to normalize quantification of the TCRbeta repertoire. TCRdb redid the processing of the public reads, applying fastp at Q25 and MiXCR, and retained in-frame beta chains. Rows are unified per CDR3 protein, each entry keeping the most common DNA and genes. Recorded for this sample are 450,000 to 500,000 distinct CDR3 sequences; around 12% of them occurred a single time. The biggest ten clones account for approximately 5.4% of the sample.

Specimen: PBMCs from the stem cell graft donor, collected from the stem cell graft. In this chain, TRBV9 is recombined with TRBJ2-7, with the D gene tentatively TRBD1 or TRBD2, based on 5 matching bases in each. This sequence was found in a human donor who donated a stem cell graft to a child with combined immunodeficiency. The DNA sequence is as follows: TGTGCCAGCAGCACCCGGGACGCCTCCTACGAGCAGTACTTC. Translated, it reads CASSTRDASYEQYF.